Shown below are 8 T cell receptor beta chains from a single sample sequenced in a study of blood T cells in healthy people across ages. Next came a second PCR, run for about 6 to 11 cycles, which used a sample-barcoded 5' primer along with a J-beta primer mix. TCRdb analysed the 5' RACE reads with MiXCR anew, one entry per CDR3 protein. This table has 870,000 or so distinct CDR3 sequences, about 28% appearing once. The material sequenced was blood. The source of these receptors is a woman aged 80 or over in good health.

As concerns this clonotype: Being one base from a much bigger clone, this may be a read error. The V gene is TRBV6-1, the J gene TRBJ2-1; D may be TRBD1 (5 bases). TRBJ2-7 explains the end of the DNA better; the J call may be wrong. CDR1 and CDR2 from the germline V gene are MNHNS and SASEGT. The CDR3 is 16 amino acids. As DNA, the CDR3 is TGTGCCAGCAGTGGCTTATGGGGCCAGTCCTGCAATGAGCAGTACTTC. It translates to CASSGLWGQSCNEQYF.

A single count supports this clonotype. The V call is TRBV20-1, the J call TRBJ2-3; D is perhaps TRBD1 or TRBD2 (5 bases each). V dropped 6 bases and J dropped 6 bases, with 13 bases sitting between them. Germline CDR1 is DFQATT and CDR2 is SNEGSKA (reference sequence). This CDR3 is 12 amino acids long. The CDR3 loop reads CSAPGKGDTQYF. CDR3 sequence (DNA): TGCAGTGCGCCGGGAAAGGGGGATACGCAGTATTTT.

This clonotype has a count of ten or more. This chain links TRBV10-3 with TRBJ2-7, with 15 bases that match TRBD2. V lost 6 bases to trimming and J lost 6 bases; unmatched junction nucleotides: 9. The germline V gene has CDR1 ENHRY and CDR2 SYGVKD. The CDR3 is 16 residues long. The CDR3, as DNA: TGTGCCATCAGCGGACTAGCGGGGGGGCCGGGAATCGAGCAGTACTTC. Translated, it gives CAISGLAGGPGIEQYF.

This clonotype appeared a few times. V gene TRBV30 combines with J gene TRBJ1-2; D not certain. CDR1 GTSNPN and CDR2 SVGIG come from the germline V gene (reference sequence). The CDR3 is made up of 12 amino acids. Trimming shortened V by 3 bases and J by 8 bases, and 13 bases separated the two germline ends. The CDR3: CAWRRRRQGYTF. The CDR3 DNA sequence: TGTGCCTGGAGAAGGCGCCGGCAGGGCTACACCTTC. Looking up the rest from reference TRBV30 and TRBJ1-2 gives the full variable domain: SQTIHQWPATLVQPVGSPLSLECTVEGTSNPNLYWYRQAAGRGLQLLFYSVGIGQISSEVPQNLSASRPQDRQFILSSKKLLLSDSGFYLCAWRRRRQGYTFGSGTRLTVV.

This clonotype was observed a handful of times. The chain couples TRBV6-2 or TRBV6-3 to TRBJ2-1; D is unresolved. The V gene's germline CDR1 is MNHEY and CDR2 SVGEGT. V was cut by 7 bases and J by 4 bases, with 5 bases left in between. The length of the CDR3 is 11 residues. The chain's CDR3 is CASKNYNEQFF. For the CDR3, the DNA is TGTGCCAGCAAGAATTACAATGAGCAGTTCTTC.

This CDR3 reads CASSLDPRGMNTEAFF. DNA of the CDR3: TGTGCCAGCAGCTTAGATCCGCGGGGCATGAACACTGAAGCTTTCTTT. The chain recombines TRBV7-6 with TRBJ1-1, with D possibly TRBD1 on 5 matching bases. The ends were cut back, 1 base at V and 0 bases at J, with 12 bases in the middle. The CDR3 has 16 residues. In germline, CDR1 is SGHVS, CDR2 FNYEAQ.

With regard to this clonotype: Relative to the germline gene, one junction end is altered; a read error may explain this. The CDR3 is CSATTGARTEAFF. The CDR3 DNA reads TGTAGTGCTACAACAGGAGCGAGGACTGAAGCTTTCTTT. V usage is TRBV20-1 and J usage is TRBJ1-1; possibly TRBD1 for D (5 bases). Per germline, CDR1 DFQATT and CDR2 SNEGSKA (reference sequence). The CDR3 loop spans 13 amino acids.

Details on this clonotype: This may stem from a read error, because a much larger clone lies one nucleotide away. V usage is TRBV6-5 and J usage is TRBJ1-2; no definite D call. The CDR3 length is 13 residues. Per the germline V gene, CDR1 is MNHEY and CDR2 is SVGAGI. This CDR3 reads CACSGGSNYGYTF. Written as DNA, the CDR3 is TGTGCCTGCAGTGGCGGGAGTAACTATGGCTACACCTTC.